Listed below are T cell receptor beta chains from one sample, sequenced in a study of graft-versus-host responses after intestinal transplantation. Sequenced by immunoSEQ multiplex PCR; TCRdb stores in-frame clones only, minus some. Of around 30,000 clones detected, roughly 83% appear once; the ten largest clones hold around 1.1%. The sample here was PBMCs, taken 27 to 29 days after intestinal transplant. Receptor source: a human patient who received an intestinal transplant, so some T cells may come from the graft donor. The CDR3 runs from the conserved cysteine through the conserved F or W. The D gene is left open where the match is weak. Rows may omit the clone size; those that give it use once, few, many or a size class.

J gene,clone size,D gene,V gene,CDR3 protein,CDR3 DNA
TRBJ2-7,-,-,TRBV4-1,CASSQDLINEQYF,TGCGCCAGCAGCCAAGACCTAATCAACGAGCAGTACTTC
TRBJ2-2,-,-,TRBV5-1,CASSLWRGFDTGELFF,TGCGCCAGCAGCTTGTGGAGGGGATTCGACACCGGGGAGCTGTTTTTT
TRBJ2-5,few,TRBD1,TRBV4-1,CASSQGGTGRGETQYF,TGCGCCAGCAGCCAAGGGGGGACAGGGAGAGGGGAGACCCAGTACTTC
TRBJ2-7,few,-,TRBV27,CASSLMGDLGYEQYF,TGTGCCAGCAGTTTAATGGGCGATCTGGGCTACGAGCAGTACTTC
TRBJ2-3,-,TRBD2,TRBV19,CASSVAGGRTDTQYF,TGTGCCAGTAGTGTAGCGGGAGGGAGGACAGATACGCAGTATTTT
TRBJ2-1,-,TRBD2,TRBV5-4,CASSRTGTSWDNEQFF,TGTGCCAGCAGCCGCACCGGGACTAGCTGGGACAATGAGCAGTTCTTC
TRBJ2-5,-,-,TRBV2,CASSESGVRETQYF,TGTGCCAGCAGTGAATCAGGCGTCCGCGAGACCCAGTACTTC
TRBJ2-3,-,TRBD2,TRBV5-4,CASSPGTSERSQYF,TGTGCCAGCAGCCCCGGGACTAGCGAGAGGTCGCAGTATTTT
TRBJ2-2,-,TRBD2,TRBV28,CASSSLRTSVIRELFF,TGTGCCAGCAGTTCCCTGAGGACTAGCGTAATACGGGAGCTGTTTTTT
TRBJ2-1,-,TRBD2,TRBV15,CATSRSKVLAGDNEQFF,TGTGCCACCAGCAGATCCAAGGTACTAGCGGGAGACAATGAGCAGTTCTTC
TRBJ1-5,-,-,TRBV6-5,CASSYVGNQPQHF,TGTGCCAGCAGTTACGTCGGTAATCAGCCCCAGCATTTT
TRBJ1-1,-,-,TRBV4-1,CASSLQGGTEAFF,TGCGCCAGCAGCCTGCAAGGGGGCACTGAAGCTTTCTTT
TRBJ2-7,once,-,TRBV27,CASSLNPGLNEQYF,TGTGCCAGCAGTTTAAATCCAGGGCTAAACGAGCAGTACTTC
TRBJ2-5,few,TRBD1,TRBV28,CASSPTGVPETQYF,TGTGCCAGCAGTCCCACAGGGGTCCCAGAGACCCAGTACTTC
TRBJ1-1,-,TRBD1,TRBV9,CASSPNRDRGRYTEAFF,TGTGCCAGCAGCCCCAACCGGGACAGGGGGCGCTACACTGAAGCTTTCTTT
TRBJ2-7,-,TRBD2,TRBV6-6,CASSQLAGGAYEQYF,TGTGCCAGCAGTCAACTAGCGGGAGGGGCCTACGAGCAGTACTTC
TRBJ2-3,-,TRBD2,TRBV28,CASSLDPGLAGGADTQYF,TGTGCCAGCAGTTTGGACCCGGGACTAGCGGGTGGCGCAGATACGCAGTATTTT
TRBJ2-5,once,TRBD2,TRBV9,CASSVAGRQETQYF,TGTGCCAGCAGCGTAGCCGGGAGGCAAGAGACCCAGTACTTC
TRBJ2-1,few,-,TRBV2,CASSEARRGSEQFF,TGTGCCAGCAGTGAAGCGCGCAGGGGCAGTGAGCAGTTCTTC
TRBJ1-1,-,-,TRBV5-6,CASTWGRENTEAFF,TGTGCCAGCACCTGGGGCAGAGAGAACACTGAAGCTTTCTTT
TRBJ1-6,-,-,TRBV28,CASNGQSYNSPLHF,TGTGCCAGCAATGGTCAAAGCTATAATTCACCCCTCCACTTT
TRBJ1-1,once,-,TRBV4-1,CASSQGDRLNTEAFF,TGCGCCAGCAGCCAAGGCGACAGGCTGAACACTGAAGCTTTCTTT
TRBJ1-5,-,TRBD1,TRBV6-5,CASSYYRGDNQPQHF,TGTGCCAGCAGTTACTACAGGGGAGACAATCAGCCCCAGCATTTT
TRBJ2-5,-,-,TRBV2,CASSYTRETQYF,TGTGCCAGCAGTTATACTAGGGAGACCCAGTACTTC
TRBJ2-7,few,TRBD1,TRBV10-3,CAIRPGQGAYEQYF,TGTGCCATCAGACCGGGACAGGGCGCCTACGAGCAGTACTTC
TRBJ2-2,-,-,TRBV2,CASSDWDTANTGELFF,TGTGCCAGCAGTGATTGGGACACAGCGAACACCGGGGAGCTGTTTTTT
TRBJ2-2,-,TRBD1,TRBV5-6,CASSYTDRDTGELFF,TGTGCCAGCAGTTACACCGACAGGGACACCGGGGAGCTGTTTTTT
TRBJ1-1,-,TRBD1,TRBV19,CASEDRAGNTEAFF,TGTGCCAGCGAGGACAGGGCGGGAAACACTGAAGCTTTCTTT
TRBJ1-1,-,-,TRBV6-1,CASSELWALGGTEAFF,TGTGCCAGCAGTGAACTGTGGGCCTTGGGTGGCACTGAAGCTTTCTTT
TRBJ2-3,-,TRBD2,TRBV7-9,CASSLSSGGSSTDTQYF,TGTGCCAGCAGCTTAAGTAGCGGGGGGTCTAGCACAGATACGCAGTATTTT
TRBJ2-1,-,-,TRBV7-3,CASSLLGTYNEQFF,TGTGCCAGCAGCTTATTAGGGACCTACAATGAGCAGTTCTTC
TRBJ1-3,-,-,TRBV4-1,CASSQGGQGGNTIYF,TGCGCCAGCAGCCAAGGGGGGCAGGGTGGAAACACCATATATTTT
TRBJ1-5,-,TRBD1,TRBV6-5,CASSQGEGLNQPQHF,TGTGCCAGCAGCCAGGGGGAGGGGCTCAATCAGCCCCAGCATTTT
TRBJ2-2,-,TRBD1,TRBV28,CAAETPGTGVTGELFF,TGTGCCGCAGAAACCCCCGGGACAGGGGTCACCGGGGAGCTGTTTTTT
TRBJ2-7,-,TRBD2,TRBV7-2,CASSVGLAGVYEQYF,TGTGCCAGCAGCGTGGGACTAGCGGGAGTCTACGAGCAGTACTTC
TRBJ1-1,-,-,TRBV6-1,CASSNEGGPWF,TGTGCCAGCAGTAACGAGGGAGGGCCCTGGTTT
TRBJ1-1,-,-,TRBV18,CASSPELGGTEAFF,TGTGCCAGCTCACCAGAATTAGGGGGCACTGAAGCTTTCTTT
TRBJ2-6,-,-,TRBV19,CASSTGAGANVLTF,TGTGCCAGTAGTACGGGGGCTGGGGCCAACGTCCTGACTTTC
TRBJ2-2,-,TRBD2,TRBV9,CASSGRLAGGQSRELFF,TGTGCCAGCAGCGGAAGGCTAGCGGGGGGCCAATCCCGGGAGCTGTTTTTT
TRBJ2-2,-,TRBD1,TRBV9,CASSVTGEDTGELFF,TGTGCCAGCAGCGTGACAGGGGAGGACACCGGGGAGCTGTTTTTT
TRBJ2-7,-,-,TRBV29-1,CSVEDTESYEQYF,TGCAGCGTTGAAGACACAGAGTCCTACGAGCAGTACTTC
TRBJ1-5,-,-,TRBV28,CASRLQLANQPQHF,TGTGCCAGCAGGCTACAGTTGGCTAATCAGCCCCAGCATTTT
TRBJ2-3,-,TRBD2,TRBV5-6,CASSWSGLAGGLVKGTQYF,TGTGCCAGCAGCTGGTCGGGACTAGCGGGAGGATTGGTAAAGGGTACGCAGTATTTT
TRBJ2-2,-,TRBD1,TRBV9,CASSAYRDRPNTGELFF,TGTGCCAGCAGCGCCTACCGGGACAGGCCGAACACCGGGGAGCTGTTTTTT
TRBJ2-7,-,-,TRBV9,CASSPLATLYEQYF,TGTGCCAGCAGCCCTCTAGCGACCCTCTACGAGCAGTACTTC